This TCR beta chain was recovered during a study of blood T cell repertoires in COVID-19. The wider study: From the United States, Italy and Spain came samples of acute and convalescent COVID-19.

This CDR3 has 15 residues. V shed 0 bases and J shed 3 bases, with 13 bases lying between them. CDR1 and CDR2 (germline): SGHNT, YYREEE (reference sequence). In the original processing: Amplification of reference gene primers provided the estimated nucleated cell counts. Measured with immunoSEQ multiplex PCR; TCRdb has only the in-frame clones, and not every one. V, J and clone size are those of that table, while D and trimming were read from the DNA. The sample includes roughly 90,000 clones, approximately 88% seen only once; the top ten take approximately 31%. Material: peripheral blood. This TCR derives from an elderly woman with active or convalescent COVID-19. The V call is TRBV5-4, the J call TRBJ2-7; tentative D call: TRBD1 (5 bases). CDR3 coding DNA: TGTGCCAGCAGCTTGGGGTGGGGCTTAAACTACGAGCAGTACTTC. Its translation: CASSLGWGLNYEQYF.